The 4 T cell receptor beta chains presented below share a single source sample, sequenced in a study of cytomegalovirus exposure and HLA in healthy donors. PCR was performed using 60 Vbeta and 13 Jbeta primers. Clones were sequenced by immunoSEQ multiplex PCR, and TCRdb holds only the in-frame ones, with some missing. The table for this sample gives approximately 190,000 clones. The specimen sequenced was PBMCs. The receptors shown here come from a boy younger than 18 in good health and CMV-seronegative.

This sequence joins TRBV5-4 and TRBJ2-1; D is perhaps TRBD1 (5 bases). V lost 1 base, J lost 1 base, and 12 bases lay in between. Germline values: CDR1 SGHNT, CDR2 YYREEE (reference sequence). The CDR3 covers 16 residues. CDR3 in amino acids: CASSLRTQGSYNEQFF. The CDR3 region has the DNA TGTGCCAGCAGCTTGCGTACGCAGGGATCCTACAATGAGCAGTTCTTC. Filled out from reference TRBV5-4 and TRBJ2-1, the complete variable domain reads ETGVTQSPTHLIKTRGQQVTLRCSSQSGHNTVSWYQQALGQGPQFIFQYYREEENGRGNFPPRFSGLQFPNYSSELNVNALELDDSALYLCASSLRTQGSYNEQFFGPGTRLTVL.

The CDR3 spells CASSLVGQVPDTQYF. The CDR3 DNA sequence: TGTGCCAGCAGCTTAGTGGGACAGGTCCCAGATACGCAGTATTTT. The chain recombines TRBV7-6 with TRBJ2-3, with TRBD1 identical over 8 bases. V trimming: 1 base; J trimming: 4 bases; junction bases outside the gene matches: 4. Germline V gene sequence: CDR1 SGHVS, CDR2 FNYEAQ. The CDR3 is 15 residues long.

The gene calls are TRBV5-1 and TRBJ2-2; D possibly corresponds to TRBD2 (6 bases). Per germline, CDR1 SGHRS and CDR2 YFSETQ. The CDR3 is 16 amino acids. The V and J ends lost 0 bases and 5 bases respectively, with 14 bases between them. CDR3 region: CASSLVRSGGTGELFF. DNA of the CDR3: TGCGCCAGCAGCTTGGTTCGGTCCGGGGGAACCGGGGAGCTGTTTTTT.

V and J are TRBV15 and TRBJ2-3; 7 bases fit TRBD1. V was clipped by 3 bases and J by 4 bases; unmatched bases: 7. In germline, CDR1 is LNHNV, CDR2 YYDKDF (reference sequence). The CDR3 loop spans 15 amino acids. CDR3 region: CATSSQGVLSDTQYF. CDR3 nucleotide sequence: TGTGCCACCAGCAGTCAGGGGGTCCTCTCAGATACGCAGTATTTT.